The next 25 T cell receptor beta chains were all read from a single sample in a study of OX40 agonist ivuxolimab in advanced cancers. The data were produced by immunoSEQ multiplex PCR, yet TCRdb's version contains in-frame clones alone and is incomplete. The data hold roughly 120,000 clones, with about nine tenths observed a single time. The sample was CD4+ or CD8+ T cells sorted from blood, taken in a trial of the OX40 agonist ivuxolimab. These receptors were obtained from an adult with an advanced solid tumor such as melanoma, head and neck, liver or kidney cancer.

The chain links TRBV28 to TRBJ1-1, with 8 bases lining up with TRBD1. With V trimmed by 4 bases and J by 1 base, 5 bases remained unmatched. The length of the CDR3 is 15 residues. Germline CDR1 MDHEN, CDR2 SYDVKM. CDR3 in amino acids: CASSSTDRANTEAFF. The CDR3 DNA follows: TGTGCCAGCAGTTCGACGGACAGGGCGAACACTGAAGCTTTCTTT.

This chain joins TRBV9 and TRBJ2-7, with D possibly being TRBD2 (5 bases). Trimming pared 2 bases from V and 7 bases from J, leaving 13 bases between. In germline, CDR1 is SGDLS, CDR2 YYNGEE. The CDR3 has 13 residues. In DNA form, the CDR3 reads TGTGCCAGCAGCGTGGCTCCCTCGGGGGAGCAGTACTTC. It translates to CASSVAPSGEQYF.

The CDR3 sequence is CASSQDKAGINEKLFF. The CDR3 DNA sequence: TGCGCCAGCAGCCAAGATAAGGCAGGGATTAATGAAAAACTGTTTTTT. The rearrangement links TRBV4-3 to TRBJ1-4; a weak D match, TRBD1 (5 bases). CDR1 is LGHNA, CDR2 YSLEER, per germline. This CDR3 comprises 16 residues. V dropped 0 bases and J dropped 4 bases, with 12 bases sitting between them.

The V and J genes are TRBV29-1 and TRBJ1-3; D gene ambiguous. V dropped 7 bases and J dropped 1 base, with 14 bases sitting between them. The CDR3 loop spans 14 amino acids. Germline assignment: CDR1 SQVTM and CDR2 ANQGSEA. In DNA form, the CDR3 reads TGCAGCGGGCTTAATGAGGCGTCTGGAAACACCATATATTTT. Its translation: CSGLNEASGNTIYF.

A word on this clone: The same CDR3 arises from other DNA sequences in this sample as well. The chain carries TRBV5-4 and TRBJ1-4; D unclear. From germline, CDR1 is SGHNT and CDR2 YYREEE (reference sequence). CDR3 size: 15 residues. The germline V and J ends were trimmed by 4 bases and 2 bases, with 12 bases remaining between them. The CDR3 spells CASSLVGSTNEKLFF. CDR3 nucleotide sequence: TGTGCCAGCAGCCTGGTAGGGTCTACTAATGAAAAACTGTTTTTT.

This clone was observed once. The chain couples TRBV7-9 to TRBJ1-5; TRBD1 is a possible D gene (6 bases). Germline V gene sequence: CDR1 SEHNR, CDR2 FQNEAQ (reference sequence). This CDR3 is built from 16 residues. The V and J ends lost 6 bases and 3 bases respectively, with 18 bases between them. The CDR3 DNA is TGTGCCAGCAGTTCAGGGGACAAAGGAGTCAATCAGCCCCAGCATTTT. This codes for CASSSGDKGVNQPQHF.

This chain joins TRBV5-1 and TRBJ1-2; no firm D call. Germline V gives CDR1 SGHRS, CDR2 YFSETQ. V was shortened by 0 bases and J by 8 bases, with 20 bases between the two germline ends. CDR3 length: 16 amino acids. The DNA for the CDR3 is TGCGCCAGCAGCTTGGTTTACACCACCAAACTCGGGGGCTACACCTTC. It specifies CASSLVYTTKLGGYTF. The full variable domain, with the rest looked up from reference TRBV5-1 and TRBJ1-2, is KAGVTQTPRYLIKTRGQQVTLSCSPISGHRSVSWYQQTPGQGLQFLFEYFSETQRNKGNFPGRFSGRQFSNSRSEMNVSTLELGDSALYLCASSLVYTTKLGGYTFGSGTRLTVV.

The chain uses TRBV5-1 and TRBJ2-2; D might be TRBD1 (5 bases). Germline V gene data show CDR1 as SGHRS and CDR2 as YFSETQ. V lost 7 bases and J lost 4, with 20 bases in between. The CDR3 runs to 16 residues. DNA for the CDR3: TGCGCCAGCTATAGCCCGGACACCTCGTTCACCGGGGAGCTGTTTTTT. Encoded protein: CASYSPDTSFTGELFF.

The chain joins TRBV6-5 to TRBJ1-4; no reliable D call. The CDR3 contains 14 residues. The V end lost 8 bases, the J end lost 4 bases, and 14 bases lay between the germline ends. The germline V gene encodes CDR1 MNHEY and CDR2 SVGAGI. DNA for the CDR3: TGTGCCAGCGGCCTATACGCCGGTAATGAAAAACTGTTTTTT. Protein sequence: CASGLYAGNEKLFF.

This rearrangement joins TRBV7-9 to TRBJ1-1; D gene uncertain. V was trimmed by 7 bases and J by 1 base, leaving 10 bases between them. This CDR3 is built from 13 residues. The germline V gene encodes CDR1 SEHNR and CDR2 FQNEAQ (reference sequence). The CDR3 bases are TGTGCCAGCAAACGGACGGAGAACACTGAAGCTTTCTTT. This encodes CASKRTENTEAFF.

The chain joins TRBV9 to TRBJ2-2, with D maybe TRBD2 (6 bases). This CDR3 region has 15 residues. V lost 5 bases and J lost 0, with 11 bases in between. CDR1 is SGDLS and CDR2 is YYNGEE in the germline V gene. CDR3 in amino acids: CASSASGSNTGELFF. The CDR3 DNA reads as TGTGCCAGCAGTGCCAGCGGGTCGAACACCGGGGAGCTGTTTTTT.

The chain is built from TRBV27 and TRBJ2-1; D is ambiguous. Per the germline V gene, CDR1 is MNHEY and CDR2 is SMNVEV (reference sequence). Trimming stripped 2 bases from V and 0 bases from J, with 8 bases between. The CDR3 extends over 15 amino acids. CDR3 DNA sequence: TGTGCCAGCAGTTTAATGTATGGCTCCTACAATGAGCAGTTCTTC. It codes for CASSLMYGSYNEQFF.

Written as DNA, the CDR3 is TGTGCCTGGAGTAGGACAGGGGGATCCTACGAGCAGTACTTC. It codes for CAWSRTGGSYEQYF. J is TRBJ2-5 and V is TRBV30, with 10 bases matching TRBD1. Judging by the DNA end, TRBJ2-7 fits better; the J call may be wrong. Looked up from germline, CDR1 is GTSNPN and CDR2 is SVGIG (reference sequence). The CDR3 covers 14 residues.

CDR3 protein: CASSQFSGGTYEQYF. CDR3 nucleotides: TGCGCCAGCAGCCAATTTAGCGGGGGAACCTACGAGCAGTACTTC. The chain is built from TRBV4-3 and TRBJ2-5; 9 nucleotides line up with TRBD2. The assigned J gene may be wrong: the sequence end matches TRBJ2-7 better. This CDR3 contains 15 residues. CDR1 and CDR2 (germline): LGHNA, YSLEER.

This chain links TRBV4-1 with TRBJ1-5; D may be TRBD1 (5 bases). The CDR3 is 17 residues long. Trimming took 0 bases from V and 5 from J, leaving 17 bases between them. Germline V CDR1 and CDR2: MGHRA, YSYEKL. The chain's CDR3 is CASSQDSPGGVHQPQHF. The CDR3 DNA follows: TGCGCCAGCAGCCAAGATTCTCCGGGGGGTGTGCATCAGCCCCAGCATTTT.

The chain is built from TRBV7-9 and TRBJ1-2; 9 bases map to TRBD1. V shed 5 bases and J 4 bases; nucleotides not matched to a gene: 2. CDR1 and CDR2 (germline): SEHNR, FQNEAQ (reference sequence). The CDR3 loop spans 13 amino acids. CDR3 DNA sequence: TGTGCCAGCAGCACGGGACAGGGCTATGGCTACACCTTC. Translating gives CASSTGQGYGYTF. Full variable domain (rest looked up from reference TRBV7-9 and TRBJ1-2): DTGVSQNPRHKITKRGQNVTFRCDPISEHNRLYWYRQTLGQGPEFLTYFQNEAQLEKSRLLSDRFSAERPKGSFSTLEIQRTEQGDSAMYLCASSTGQGYGYTFGSGTRLTVV.

This clone was counted only a few times. Here the CDR3 reads CASGLGDSTGELFF. The CDR3 region has the DNA TGTGCTAGTGGTTTGGGCGATTCCACCGGGGAGCTGTTTTTT. The chain employs TRBV12-5 and TRBJ2-2; D remains unclear. The CDR3 is 14 amino acids. Between the trimmed V and J ends, which lost 1 base and 4 bases, there was a span of 7 bases. Germline values: CDR1 LGHNT, CDR2 FRNRAP.

V is TRBV7-2 and J is TRBJ1-1, with D tentatively TRBD1 (5 bases). Germline V gene lookup returns CDR1 SGHTA and CDR2 FQGNSA. The CDR3 sequence is 14 residues long. V was pared by 3 bases and J by 5 bases, with 13 bases between. CDR3: CASSFLGDLTEAFF. CDR3 coding DNA: TGTGCCAGCAGCTTTTTGGGGGACTTGACTGAAGCTTTCTTT.

This chain uses TRBV7-2 with TRBJ2-1; no reliable D call. This CDR3 region has 16 residues. The V gene's germline CDR1 is SGHTA and CDR2 FQGNSA. Trimming left V 3 bases short and J 4 bases short, with 16 bases between. CDR3 sequence (DNA): TGTGCCAGCAGCTTTCCTACGGGCCTACCGTACAATGAGCAGTTCTTC. Residues: CASSFPTGLPYNEQFF.

The J gene is TRBJ1-1, the V gene TRBV9; D unresolved. Germline V gives CDR1 SGDLS, CDR2 YYNGEE. Trimming stripped 0 bases from V and 1 base from J, with 7 bases between. The CDR3 spans 14 residues. The CDR3 DNA is TGTGCCAGCAGCGTAGGACAATCGAACACTGAAGCTTTCTTT. Residues: CASSVGQSNTEAFF.

This chain uses TRBV19 with TRBJ2-1; TRBD1 might be the D (6 bases). V shed 5 bases and J shed 4 bases, with 15 bases lying between them. In germline, CDR1 is LNHDA, CDR2 SQIVND (reference sequence). The CDR3 is made up of 15 amino acids. The CDR3 sequence is CASSRNRDGYNEQFF. CDR3 DNA: TGTGCCAGTAGTCGCAACAGGGACGGTTACAATGAGCAGTTCTTC.

The V and J genes are TRBV28 and TRBJ1-2, with 7 positions matching TRBD1. The V and J ends lost 2 bases and 3 bases, in that order; junction bases with no gene match: 6. CDR3 length: 15 residues. CDR1 and CDR2 (germline): MDHEN, SYDVKM. CDR3 in DNA: TGTGCCAGCAGTTTAGGCACACAGGGGCACTATGGCTACACCTTC. Its translation: CASSLGTQGHYGYTF.

This clone appeared a single time. The J gene is TRBJ1-1, the V gene TRBV5-4; 7 bases fit TRBD1. This CDR3 is built from 15 residues. The J segment lost 1 base and the V segment lost 1 base, leaving 4 bases of the junction unmatched. Looked up from germline, CDR1 is SGHNT and CDR2 is YYREEE (reference sequence). CDR3 bases: TGTGCCAGCAGCTTGTTACAGGGGAAGAACACTGAAGCTTTCTTT. It translates to CASSLLQGKNTEAFF.

The chain is built from TRBV7-3 and TRBJ1-1; TRBD1 matches 9 bases. The CDR3 runs 15 residues. V shed 2 bases and J 3 bases; nucleotides not matched to a gene: 4. The germline V gene encodes CDR1 SGHTA and CDR2 FQGTGA. The CDR3 DNA reads as TGTGCCAGCAGCTTATCGGGGGACAGGGACACTGAAGCTTTCTTT. Translating gives CASSLSGDRDTEAFF.

This rearrangement joins TRBV27 to TRBJ2-7; TRBD1 matches at 8 bases. Germline CDR1 MNHEY, CDR2 SMNVEV (reference sequence). V lost 0 bases to trimming and J lost 4 bases; unmatched junction nucleotides: 2. The length of the CDR3 is 14 residues. CDR3 bases: TGTGCCAGCAGTTTATCGGACAGGGTGTACGAGCAGTACTTC. This sequence encodes CASSLSDRVYEQYF.